These 5 T cell receptor beta chains were all obtained from the same sample, sequenced in a study of T cells after yellow fever vaccination. Each CDR3 protein gets one entry after TCRdb re-called the 5' RACE reads with MiXCR. The sample holds more than 350,000 distinct CDR3 sequences, about 9.9% seen once. The sequencing used PBMCs, collected on the day of the first yellow fever vaccination. These receptors all stem from a man aged 18 to 35 who received the YFV17D yellow fever vaccine.

This clonotype has more than one count but fewer than ten. J is TRBJ1-2 and V is TRBV5-1; D remains ambiguous. CDR3 length equals 14 residues. Germline values: CDR1 SGHRS, CDR2 YFSETQ. The V and J ends lost 4 bases and 3 bases respectively, with 13 bases between them. CDR3 DNA: TGCGCCAGCAGCAGGCGGGAGGAGGACTATGGCTACACCTTC. Translated, it gives CASSRREEDYGYTF.

The DNA of the CDR3 is TGCAGTGCTCCCCATAGCCCCGGACTAGCCAAAAACATTCAGTACTTC. It is translated as CSAPHSPGLAKNIQYF. J is TRBJ2-4 and V is TRBV20-1, with D tentatively TRBD2 (5 bases). The CDR3 runs to 16 residues. CDR1 and CDR2 from the germline V gene are DFQATT and SNEGSKA (reference sequence). V was shortened by 5 bases and J by 0 bases, with 17 bases between the two germline ends.

This clonotype was seen many times. The CDR3 loop reads CASRRGLAGAIYNEQFF. For the CDR3, the DNA is TGTGCCAGCAGGAGGGGACTAGCGGGGGCCATCTACAATGAGCAGTTCTTC. J is TRBJ2-1 and V is TRBV2; TRBD2 matches 14 bases. The CDR3 length is 17 residues. Germline trimming cut 6 bases from V and 3 bases from J; bases unmatched to any gene: 7. In germline, CDR1 is SNHLY, CDR2 FYNNEI. Drawing the rest from reference TRBV2 and TRBJ2-1, the complete variable domain is EPEVTQTPSHQVTQMGQEVILRCVPISNHLYFYWYRQILGQKVEFLVSFYNNEISEKSEIFDDQFSVERPDGSNFTLKIRSTKLEDSAMYFCASRRGLAGAIYNEQFFGPGTRLTVL.

This clonotype was recorded a few times. V usage is TRBV10-3 and J usage is TRBJ2-3; 8 nucleotides align to TRBD1. The germline gives CDR1 ENHRY, CDR2 SYGVKD. V lost 2 bases and J lost 0; bases outside the gene matches: 7. The CDR3 runs to 17 residues. The CDR3 reads CAISEGQGLSSTDTQYF. The CDR3 bases are TGTGCCATCAGTGAGGGACAGGGCCTTTCTAGCACAGATACGCAGTATTTT.

This clonotype came up a few times. The rearrangement joins TRBV7-2 to TRBJ2-7; TRBD2 matches at 10 bases. Germline V gene data show CDR1 as SGHTA and CDR2 as FQGNSA. The CDR3 loop spans 15 amino acids. V gave up 2 bases and J gave up 9 bases; unmatched junction bases: 10. Here the CDR3 reads CASSLLQAGGGRQYF. CDR3 nucleotide sequence: TGTGCCAGCAGCTTACTTCAAGCGGGGGGGGGGCGGCAGTACTTC.